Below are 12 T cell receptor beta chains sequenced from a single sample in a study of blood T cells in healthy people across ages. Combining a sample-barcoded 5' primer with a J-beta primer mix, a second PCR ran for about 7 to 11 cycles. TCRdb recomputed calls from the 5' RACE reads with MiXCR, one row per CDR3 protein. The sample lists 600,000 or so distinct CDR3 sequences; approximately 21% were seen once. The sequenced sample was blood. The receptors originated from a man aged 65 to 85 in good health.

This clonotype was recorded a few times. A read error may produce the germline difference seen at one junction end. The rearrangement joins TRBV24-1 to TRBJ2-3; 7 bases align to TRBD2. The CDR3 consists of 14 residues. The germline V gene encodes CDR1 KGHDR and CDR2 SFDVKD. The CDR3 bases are TGTGCCACCAGTCGGCGGGAGCTGTACAATGAGCAGTTCTTT. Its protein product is CATSRRELYNEQFF.

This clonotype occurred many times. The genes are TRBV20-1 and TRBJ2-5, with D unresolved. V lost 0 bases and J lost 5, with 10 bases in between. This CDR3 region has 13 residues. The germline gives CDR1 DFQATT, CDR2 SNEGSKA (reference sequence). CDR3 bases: TGCAGTGCTAGAGATCCCAGGCGGGAGACCCAGTACTTC. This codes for CSARDPRRETQYF.

The DNA of the CDR3 is TGCGCCAGCAGTGATCGCGGGAGCGGCGATGAGCAGTTCTTC. The encoded protein is CASSDRGSGDEQFF. V and J are TRBV10-1 and TRBJ2-5; 7 bases are a match to TRBD2. The J call may not be correct, given that the DNA end is closer to TRBJ2-1. The germline V gene encodes CDR1 WNHNN and CDR2 SYGVQD (reference sequence). The CDR3 sequence is 14 residues long.

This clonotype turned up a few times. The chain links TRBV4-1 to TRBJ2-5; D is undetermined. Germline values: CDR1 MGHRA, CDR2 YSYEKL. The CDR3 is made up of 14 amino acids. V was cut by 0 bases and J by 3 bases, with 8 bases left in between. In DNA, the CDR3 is TGCGCCAGCAGCCAAGATGGGCGGAAAGAGACCCAGTACTTC. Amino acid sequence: CASSQDGRKETQYF.

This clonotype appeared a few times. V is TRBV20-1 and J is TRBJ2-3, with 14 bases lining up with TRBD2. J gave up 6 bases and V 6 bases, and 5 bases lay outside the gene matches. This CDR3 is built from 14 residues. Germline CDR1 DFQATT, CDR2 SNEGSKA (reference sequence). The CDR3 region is CSATGLAGDDTQYF. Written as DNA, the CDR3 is TGCAGTGCCACGGGACTAGCGGGAGATGATACGCAGTATTTT.

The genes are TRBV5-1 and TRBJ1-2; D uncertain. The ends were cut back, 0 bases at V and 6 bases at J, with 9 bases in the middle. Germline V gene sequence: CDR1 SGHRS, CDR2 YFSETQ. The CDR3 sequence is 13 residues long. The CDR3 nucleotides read TGCGCCAGCAGCTTGGAGACCCTTAATGGCTACACCTTC. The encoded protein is CASSLETLNGYTF.

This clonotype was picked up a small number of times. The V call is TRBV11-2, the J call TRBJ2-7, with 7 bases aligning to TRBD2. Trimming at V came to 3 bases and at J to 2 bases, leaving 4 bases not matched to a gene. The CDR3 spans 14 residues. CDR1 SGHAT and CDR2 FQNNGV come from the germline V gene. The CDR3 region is CASSFRDYPYEQYF. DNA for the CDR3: TGTGCCAGCAGCTTCAGGGACTACCCCTACGAGCAGTACTTC.

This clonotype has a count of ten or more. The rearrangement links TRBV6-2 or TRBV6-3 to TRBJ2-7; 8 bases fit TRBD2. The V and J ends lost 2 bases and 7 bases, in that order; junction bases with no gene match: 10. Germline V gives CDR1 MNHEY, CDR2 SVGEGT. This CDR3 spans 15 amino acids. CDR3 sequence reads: CASSYVVTSVKEQYF. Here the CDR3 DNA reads TGTGCCAGCAGTTACGTGGTGACTAGCGTCAAAGAGCAGTACTTC.

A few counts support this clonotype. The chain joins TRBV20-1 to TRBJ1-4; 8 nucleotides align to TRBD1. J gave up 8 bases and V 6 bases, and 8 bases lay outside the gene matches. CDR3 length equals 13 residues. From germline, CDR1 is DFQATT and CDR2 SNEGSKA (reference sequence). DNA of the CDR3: TGCAGTGCCCCGACAGGGGTTGGAGAAAAACTGTTTTTT. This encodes CSAPTGVGEKLFF.

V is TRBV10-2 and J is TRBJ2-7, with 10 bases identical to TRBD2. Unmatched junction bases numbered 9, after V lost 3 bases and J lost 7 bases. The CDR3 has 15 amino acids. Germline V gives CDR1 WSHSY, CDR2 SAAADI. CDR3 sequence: CASSDPGTSVLEQYF. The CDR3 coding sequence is TGCGCCAGCAGTGACCCCGGGACTAGCGTTCTGGAGCAGTACTTC.

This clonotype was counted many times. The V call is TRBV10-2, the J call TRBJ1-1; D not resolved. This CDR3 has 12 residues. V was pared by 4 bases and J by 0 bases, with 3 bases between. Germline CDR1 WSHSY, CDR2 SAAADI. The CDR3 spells CASSALNTEAFF. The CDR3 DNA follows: TGCGCCAGCAGTGCATTGAACACTGAAGCTTTCTTT.

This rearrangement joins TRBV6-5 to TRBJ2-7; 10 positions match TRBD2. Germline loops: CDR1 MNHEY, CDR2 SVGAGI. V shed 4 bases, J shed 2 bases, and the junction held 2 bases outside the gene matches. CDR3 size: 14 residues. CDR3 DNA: TGTGCCAGCAGTTCGAGCGGGAGGGCCTACGAGCAGTACTTC. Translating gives CASSSSGRAYEQYF.